This is a list of T cell receptor beta chains from one sample in a study of blood T cell repertoires in COVID-19. Produced via immunoSEQ multiplex PCR; TCRdb's table is partial and in-frame only. The sample shows roughly 300,000 clones, around 86% of them seen only once. The sample consisted of PBMCs or T cells enriched from blood (not recorded which). The receptors derive from a woman aged 18-30 years who had recovered from COVID-19. CDR3s include the opening cysteine and the closing phenylalanine or tryptophan. A D gene is named only where the DNA matches it firmly. Clone size is stated in some rows and not others, as once, few, many or a class when expanded.

>TRBJ2-5|TRBV10-3|NA|TRBD2
TGTGCCATCAGTGAGAGGACTAGCGGGTTAGAGACCCAGTACTTC
CAISERTSGLETQYF
>TRBJ2-3|TRBV7-2|NA|TRBD1
TGTGCCAGCAGCAGGGGACAGGGCACAGATACGCAGTATTTT
CASSRGQGTDTQYF
>TRBJ2-3|TRBV7-6|NA|NA
TGTGCCAGCAGCCAACTAGGTGGATTCACAGATACGCAGTATTTT
CASSQLGGFTDTQYF
>TRBJ2-1|TRBV7-2|NA|TRBD2
TGTGCCAGCAGCTCTTACATGGGACTACAGGAGTTCTTC
CASSSYMGLQEFF
>TRBJ1-1|TRBV9|NA|NA
TGTGCCAGCAGCGTAGGACAGCGGAACACTGAAGCTTTCTTT
CASSVGQRNTEAFF
>TRBJ2-7|TRBV4-2|NA|TRBD2
TGTGCCAGCAGCCTGTCTTTAGCGGGGGAACCCTACGAGCAGTACTTC
CASSLSLAGEPYEQYF
>TRBJ1-5|TRBV28|NA|TRBD1
TGTGCCAGCAGTTCGGGACAGTTAATCAATCAGCCCCAGCATTTT
CASSSGQLINQPQHF
>TRBJ1-2|TRBV3-1/TRBV3-2|NA|TRBD1
TGTGCCAGCAGCCCCACAGGGGCCGGCTATGGCTACACCTTC
CASSPTGAGYGYTF
>TRBJ1-5|TRBV12-3/TRBV12-4|once|NA
TGTGCCAGCAGTTTAGGGGGGGATCAGCCCCAGCATTTT
CASSLGGDQPQHF
>TRBJ1-6|TRBV7-2|NA|NA
TGTGCCAGCAGCCTCACAAGGGGAAATAATTCACCCCTCCACTTT
CASSLTRGNNSPLHF
>TRBJ1-2|TRBV24-1|once|NA
TGTGCCACCAGTGATTTCCAGGGCCGCTACACCTTC
CATSDFQGRYTF
>TRBJ2-7|TRBV7-8|NA|TRBD2
TGTGCCAGCAGCTTACGAGCGGCTAGCGGGAGCGAGCAGTACTTC
CASSLRAASGSEQYF
>TRBJ2-3|TRBV5-8|NA|NA
TGTGCCAGCAGCATCATCCGGGACATAAGGGCCTCTAGCACAGATACGCAGTATTTT
CASSIIRDIRASSTDTQYF
>TRBJ1-1|TRBV7-9|NA|NA
TGTGCCAGCAGCTTACAGGGTGATAGGTCTGAAGCTTTCTTT
CASSLQGDRSEAFF
>TRBJ1-2|TRBV11-2|NA|NA
TGTGCCAGCAGCTTTGGGGGGGGAGGCTACACCTTC
CASSFGGGGYTF
>TRBJ2-7|TRBV6-5|NA|NA
TGTGCCAGCAGTTATGGGGGCGGGAGCTACGAGCAGTACTTC
CASSYGGGSYEQYF
>TRBJ2-1|TRBV7-3|few|NA
TGTGCCAGCAGCTTATCAGGGGACACCTACAATGAGCAGTTCTTC
CASSLSGDTYNEQFF
>TRBJ1-2|TRBV30|once|NA
TGTGCCTGGAGAGCGCAAACAGGGTACTATGGCTACACCTTC
CAWRAQTGYYGYTF
>TRBJ1-1|TRBV11-2|NA|NA
TGTGCCAGCAGCAAAGGTATCCGGGTGGCTTTCTTT
CASSKGIRVAFF
>TRBJ2-1|TRBV29-1|once|NA
TGCAGCGGATCACGACAGGTCGGGAATGAGCAGTTCTTC
CSGSRQVGNEQFF
>TRBJ1-4|TRBV27|NA|NA
TGTGCCAGCAGTTATAGTTTTAATGAAAAACTGTTTTTT
CASSYSFNEKLFF
>TRBJ1-2|TRBV6-5|NA|TRBD1
TGTGCCAGCAGTCGCGGGACAGGGGCCTATGGCTACACCTTC
CASSRGTGAYGYTF
>TRBJ2-2|TRBV30|once|NA
TGTGCCTGGAGTACCCCCCCGAGTGGGGAGCTGTTTTTT
CAWSTPPSGELFF
>TRBJ1-6|TRBV4-1|NA|NA
TGCGCCAGCAGCCAAGAACGCCAGGTTAATTCACCCCTCCACTTT
CASSQERQVNSPLHF
>TRBJ2-5|TRBV27|NA|NA
TGTGCCAGCAGTTTACTAGGAGGAGTAGAGACCCAGTACTTC
CASSLLGGVETQYF
>TRBJ1-1|TRBV2|NA|NA
TGTGCCAGCAGCGCGGCGGGCGGCCGGAATGAAGCTTTCTTT
CASSAAGGRNEAFF
>TRBJ2-1|TRBV28|NA|TRBD2
TGTGCCAGCAGTACGATTGCGGGACTAGCTAACAATGAGCAGTTCTTC
CASSTIAGLANNEQFF
>TRBJ1-3|TRBV3-1/TRBV3-2|NA|NA
TGTGCCAGCAGCCGGTCAGGGGACTCTGGAAACACCATATATTTT
CASSRSGDSGNTIYF
>TRBJ2-5|TRBV6-1|NA|NA
TGTGCCAGCAGTGAAAATGCAGGGCACGAGACCCAGTACTTC
CASSENAGHETQYF
>TRBJ2-7|TRBV5-1|NA|TRBD2
TGCGCCAGCAGAAAGGGACTAGCGGGGGGGCACGAGCAGTACTTC
CASRKGLAGGHEQYF
>TRBJ2-5|TRBV3-1/TRBV3-2|NA|TRBD2
TGTGCCAGCAGCCAAGCCCTGGGACTAGCGGGAGTGGGAGAGACCCAGTACTTC
CASSQALGLAGVGETQYF
>TRBJ2-3|TRBV5-1|NA|NA
TGCGCCAGCAGTGTCTCTATGTCAGATACGCAGTATTTT
CASSVSMSDTQYF
>TRBJ2-3|TRBV7-2|few|NA
TGTGCCAGCAGCTTCAACCCCCCGGGCACAGATACGCAGTATTTT
CASSFNPPGTDTQYF
>TRBJ1-2|TRBV12-5|NA|TRBD1
TGTGCTAGTGGTCACGGGACAGGGGGGTATGGCTACACCTTC
CASGHGTGGYGYTF
>TRBJ1-6|TRBV9|NA|TRBD1
TGTGCCAGCAGCGCGACAGGGAGTGGGTCACCCCTCCACTTT
CASSATGSGSPLHF
>TRBJ2-3|TRBV20-1|once|NA
TGCAGTGCTAGTGTGGCAGTTCCCTTTAGCACAGATACGCAGTATTTT
CSASVAVPFSTDTQYF
>TRBJ2-7|TRBV4-1|NA|TRBD2
TGCGCCAGCAGCCAAGGGGGGACTAACTCCTACGAGCAGTACTTC
CASSQGGTNSYEQYF
>TRBJ1-1|TRBV27|NA|NA
TGTGCCAGCACCCCGGGGGGTAACACTGAAGCTTTCTTT
CASTPGGNTEAFF
>TRBJ1-6|TRBV6-5|NA|NA
TGTGCCAGCAGTTCCTACACACGCGGATATAATTCACCCCTCCACTTT
CASSSYTRGYNSPLHF
>TRBJ1-4|TRBV30|NA|NA
TGTGCCTGGAGTGAAGGGGTTCAGGAAAAACTGTTTTTT
CAWSEGVQEKLFF
>TRBJ1-1|TRBV3-1/TRBV3-2|NA|NA
TGTGCCAGCAGCCAAGGGGACATTCCGAACACTGAAGCTTTCTTT
CASSQGDIPNTEAFF
>TRBJ2-3|TRBV4-1|few|NA
TGCGCCAGCAGCAGGGGGAGCACAGATACGCAGTATTTT
CASSRGSTDTQYF
>TRBJ1-3|TRBV11-2|NA|TRBD1
TGTGCCAGCAGCGTCTATCAGGGGGCATACTCTGGAAACACCATATATTTT
CASSVYQGAYSGNTIYF
>TRBJ1-2|TRBV7-9|NA|TRBD1
TGTGCCAGCAGCTTAGCTCAGACAGGGCCCAATGGCTACACCTTC
CASSLAQTGPNGYTF
>TRBJ1-2|TRBV11-2|once|NA
TGTGCCAGCAGCTTAGATCCCCTGGCTCCTAACTATGGCTACACCTTC
CASSLDPLAPNYGYTF
>TRBJ2-4|TRBV27|NA|NA
TGTGCCAGCAGTTCCTACCGTAGAGATAGCTCAGCCAAAAACATTCAGTACTTC
CASSSYRRDSSAKNIQYF
>TRBJ1-1|TRBV5-1|NA|NA
TGCGCCAGCAGCTTGACATTGAACACTGAAGCTTTCTTT
CASSLTLNTEAFF
>TRBJ1-2|TRBV3-1/TRBV3-2|NA|TRBD1
TGTGCCAGCAGCCAGGGGACAGGGAAAAGGTACACCTTC
CASSQGTGKRYTF
>TRBJ2-4|TRBV5-6|NA|NA
TGTGCCAGCAGCTCCAACAGGTACGGGGCCAAAAACATTCAGTACTTC
CASSSNRYGAKNIQYF
>TRBJ2-1|TRBV11-2|NA|TRBD2
TGTGCCAGCAGCTTCCTACAATCCGGGACTAGCGTCCACAATGAGCAGTTCTTC
CASSFLQSGTSVHNEQFF
>TRBJ2-7|TRBV10-3|once|TRBD1
TGTGCCATCAGTGGGCCAGGGGGCGAGCAGTACTTC
CAISGPGGEQYF
>TRBJ2-7|TRBV4-1|once|NA
TGCGCCAGCAGCCAAACCCTAGACTACGAGCAGTACTTC
CASSQTLDYEQYF
>TRBJ2-5|TRBV5-1|many|TRBD2
TGCGCCAGCAGCCGCGGACTAGCGGGAGGCTCGGAGACCCAGTACTTC
CASSRGLAGGSETQYF
>TRBJ2-7|TRBV11-1|many|NA
TGTGCCAGCCTAGATCCCCGCTCCTACGAGCAGTACTTC
CASLDPRSYEQYF
>TRBJ1-2|TRBV9|NA|TRBD1
TGTGCCAGCAGTGCAGGGGGAGACTATGGCTACACCTTC
CASSAGGDYGYTF
>TRBJ2-2|TRBV5-1|NA|NA
TGCGCCAGCAGCAGGGGGACGGACACCGGGGAGCTGTTTTTT
CASSRGTDTGELFF
>TRBJ2-3|TRBV27|NA|NA
TGTGCCAGCAGTCCCTGGACACCCCTCACAGATACGCAGTATTTT
CASSPWTPLTDTQYF
>TRBJ2-1|TRBV5-5|NA|TRBD2
TGTGCCAGCAGCTTGGGACTAGCGAACAATGAGCAGTTCTTC
CASSLGLANNEQFF
>TRBJ1-5|TRBV18|NA|NA
TGTGCCAGCTCACCCGTCGCGGCGGGCGGTTTTAGCAATCAGCCCCAGCATTTT
CASSPVAAGGFSNQPQHF